This T cell receptor (beta chain) comes out of a study of HIV-infected patients and healthy controls (dated by TCRdb to between 2012 and 2015). Regarding the research as a whole: CD4 counts were modestly but significantly increased in 14 of 16 patients after three months of therapy, but they remained below normal ranges. No consistent shift in CD8 counts was seen during early therapy, whereas a slight rise was seen in the CD4:CD8 ratio. After a further year of therapy, viral load was undetectable in all patients, having already become undetectable in most of the 16 patients by the second bleed. Patients lacked overall T-cell lymphocytopenia, and total CDR3 counts per chain did not differ significantly from controls. The study asked whether deep sequencing of the TCR repertoire from small blood samples of HIV patients could detect immune perturbation and reconstitution.

Approximately 500 ng RNA was reverse transcribed with SuperScript III using primers against the alpha and beta constant regions. Separate alpha and beta chain libraries were made by chain-specific third strand synthesis with multiplexing indices. The protocol used a single primer pair to amplify all rearrangements within a chain, which avoided primer bias, and attached molecular barcodes to each cDNA molecule. T4 RNA Ligase 1 joined purified cDNA to a 5' RACE adapter that carried a random hexamer and the SP2 sequencing primer site. The authors primed second strand synthesis from the SP2 site with Phusion polymerase and used slow temperature ramps to favor optimal annealing. Each molecule's 12-nucleotide barcode consisted of two random hexamer sequences, both added before amplification and joined together. P5 and P7 adapter elements plus a second index were added in a short first PCR, which was followed by a roughly 24-cycle amplification PCR with P5s and P7 primers. In total the libraries went through 25 to 35 PCR cycles, after which the libraries were quantified on a Qubit, sized on a Bioanalyzer, and diluted to around 3.9 nM. Sequencing of the normalized libraries was done on an Illumina MiSeq using 2 x 250 paired-end kits. Reverse transcription reactions were cleaned up on MinElute columns and eluted into around 9.7 ul Tris-Cl. Adapter ligations ran for 23 hours at 16 degrees C and were afterwards cleaned with AMPure XP beads at a 1:1 ratio. Concerning the study's data processing: A modified Decombinator processed the demultiplexed FASTQ files and output V, J, insert and barcode information. Sequences that shared a barcode but differed from the dominant sequence were treated as errors and discarded, and barcodes were clustered at Levenshtein distance 3 and counted to estimate the original cDNA molecules. The R packages ineq, vegan, igraph and RCytoscape were used for downstream analyses, with IMGT nomenclature and CDR3 definitions applied. V gene usage was calculated across distinct sequences, with every TCR tallied a single time to avoid skew from clonal expansion. Whenever two unique CDR3 amino acid sequences within a donor differed by a single Levenshtein edit, similarity networks linked them. In the repertoires, a search was made for a compiled set of published HIV-specific CDR3s (around 95 alpha, several hundred beta) and CMV-specific CDR3s (about 13 alpha, 253 beta). It was shown by random subsampling to size-matched repertoires that the decreased diversity of patients was not caused by their lower sequence numbers. TCRdb passed the public sequencing reads through fastp at Q25 and MiXCR, retaining productive beta sequences. All rows with the same CDR3 protein become a single entry with the most common DNA and genes. The V and J calls, along with clone size, are taken from TCRdb and not from the paper's own processing. This sample lists some 10,000 distinct CDR3 sequences; about 9.4% were detected once. Clones ranked in the top ten supply 17% of the sample.

Whole blood was used without cell fractionation, so the repertoire reflected all unsorted peripheral T cells. For RNA extraction, an approximately 2.5 ml sample of peripheral blood was drawn into Tempus tubes. HIV-infected adults not yet given antiretroviral therapy and scheduled to start treatment were recruited, and the first sixteen eligible patients underwent processing. Enrollment excluded patients who had febrile or AIDS-related illness, tumors, hepatitis B or C coinfection, immunomodulatory therapy, recent vaccination or treatment interruptions. Residual genomic DNA was removed with the TURBO-DNase kit and globin mRNA was depleted with GLOBINclear. Pretreatment blood was drawn from HIV-infected patients immediately prior to the initiation of antiretroviral therapy. Reading the germline V gene (reference sequence) gives CDR1 DFQATT and CDR2 SNEGSKA. Trimming costs V 5 bases and J 3 bases, and their ends lie 11 bases apart. The CDR3 measures 13 amino acids from cysteine to phenylalanine. Left in the record is the CDR3 DNA by itself, 39 bases read in frame from the first base.

In its sample, this clonotype was seen many times. Its antigen has not been determined. No much larger clone is present one base from it, and per-base qualities are unavailable. What the authors observed across the whole study: The pairing of alpha and beta chains was not determined in the samples. HLA typing of donors was not performed in the study. Compared with untreated HIV+ repertoires, healthy control repertoires had roughly threefold more distinct CDR3s and higher Shannon diversity. In size-matched repertoire data, the apparent post-therapy recovery of the Gini index in HIV-infected patients was not replicated. Processing included only sixteen HIV-infected individuals, and this was regarded by the authors as a major limit on how widely the findings apply. Significantly different mean usage between HIV-infected patients and controls was observed for eight alpha and eight beta V genes. HIV-associated CDR3s exhibited a significant reduction in frequency during therapy, whereas CMV-associated CDR3s exhibited no significant change, although the majority increased in frequency. Significantly higher mean Gini indices were seen in HIV-infected repertoires than in controls, possibly reflecting oligoclonality. Comparisons were complicated by unequal numbers of distinct sequences between patients and controls, and rare events from HIV-infected data were overweighted by size-matching. Both the Jaccard index and the count of highly shared sequences showed that healthy controls shared more CDR3s between individuals than HIV+ patients did. The dynamics of distinct T-cell subpopulations could not be separated, and sequencing depth was restricted, because whole blood was used. The study cohorts differed slightly in age and sex profile, but those differences did not account for the observed differences in diversity. Alpha-chain CDR3s from MAIT cells occurred at high frequency in healthy controls but were severely depleted in HIV+ repertoires.

This TCR was sampled from an adult with HIV infection. The material was blood, obtained before antiretroviral therapy. The V gene is TRBV20-1 and the J gene is TRBJ1-5; no D gene call is confident. The DNA reads TGCAGTGCTCCTCGGGATTACAATCAGCCCCAGCATTTT. Its amino acids are CSAPRDYNQPQHF.